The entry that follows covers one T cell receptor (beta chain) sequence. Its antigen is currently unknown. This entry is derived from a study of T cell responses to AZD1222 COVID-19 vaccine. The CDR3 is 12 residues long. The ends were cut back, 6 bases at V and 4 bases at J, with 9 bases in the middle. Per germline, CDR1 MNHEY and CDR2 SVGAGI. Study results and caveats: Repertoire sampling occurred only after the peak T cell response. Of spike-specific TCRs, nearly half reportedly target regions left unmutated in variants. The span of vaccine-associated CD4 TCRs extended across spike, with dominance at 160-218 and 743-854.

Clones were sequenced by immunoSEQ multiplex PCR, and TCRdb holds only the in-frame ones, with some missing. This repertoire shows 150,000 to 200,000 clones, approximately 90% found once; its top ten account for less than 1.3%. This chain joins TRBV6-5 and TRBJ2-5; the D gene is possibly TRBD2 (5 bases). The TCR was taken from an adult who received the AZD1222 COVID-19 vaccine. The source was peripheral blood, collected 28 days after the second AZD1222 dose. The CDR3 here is CASREAIETQYF. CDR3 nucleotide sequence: TGTGCCAGCAGGGAGGCGATAGAGACCCAGTACTTC.